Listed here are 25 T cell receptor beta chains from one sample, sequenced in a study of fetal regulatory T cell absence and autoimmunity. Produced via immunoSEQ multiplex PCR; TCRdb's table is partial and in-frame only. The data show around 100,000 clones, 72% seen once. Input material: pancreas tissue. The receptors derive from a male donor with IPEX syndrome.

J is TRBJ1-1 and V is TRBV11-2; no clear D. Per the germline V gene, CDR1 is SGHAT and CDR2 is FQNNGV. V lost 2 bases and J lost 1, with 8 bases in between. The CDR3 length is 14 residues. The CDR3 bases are TGTGCCAGCAGCTTACCTACGGCGAACACTGAAGCTTTCTTT. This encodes CASSLPTANTEAFF.

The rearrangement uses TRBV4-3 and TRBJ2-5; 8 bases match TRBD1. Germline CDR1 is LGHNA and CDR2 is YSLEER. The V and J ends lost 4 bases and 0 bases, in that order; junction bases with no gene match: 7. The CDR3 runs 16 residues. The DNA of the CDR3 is TGCGCCAGCAGCCTAAGGACAGGGCAGTACCAAGAGACCCAGTACTTC. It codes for CASSLRTGQYQETQYF.

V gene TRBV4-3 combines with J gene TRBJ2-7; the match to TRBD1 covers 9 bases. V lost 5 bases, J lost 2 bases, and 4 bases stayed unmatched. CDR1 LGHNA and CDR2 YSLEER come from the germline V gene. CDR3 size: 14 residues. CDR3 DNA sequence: TGCGCCAGCAGCTGGGGACAGGGACCCTACGAGCAGTACTTC. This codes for CASSWGQGPYEQYF.

CDR3 in DNA: TGTGCCAGCAGTGAAGTATGGAGCATTCAGTACTTC. This codes for CASSEVWSIQYF. V and J are TRBV6-1 and TRBJ2-4, with D unclear. CDR1 is MNHNS, CDR2 SASEGT, per germline. The CDR3 has 12 amino acids. The germline V and J ends were trimmed by 1 base and 9 bases, with 7 bases remaining between them.

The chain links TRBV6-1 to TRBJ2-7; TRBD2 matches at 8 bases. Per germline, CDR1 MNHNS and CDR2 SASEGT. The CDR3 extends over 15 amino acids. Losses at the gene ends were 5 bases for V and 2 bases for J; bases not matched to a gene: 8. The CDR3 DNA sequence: TGTGCCAGCAGTCCTCCGGGAGGGCCTACCTACGAGCAGTACTTC. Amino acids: CASSPPGGPTYEQYF.

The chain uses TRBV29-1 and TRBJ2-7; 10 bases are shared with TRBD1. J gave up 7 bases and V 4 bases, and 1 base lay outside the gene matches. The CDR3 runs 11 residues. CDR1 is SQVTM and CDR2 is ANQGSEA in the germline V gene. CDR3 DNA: TGCAGCGTTGGGACAGGGGGTGAGCAGTACTTC. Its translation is CSVGTGGEQYF.

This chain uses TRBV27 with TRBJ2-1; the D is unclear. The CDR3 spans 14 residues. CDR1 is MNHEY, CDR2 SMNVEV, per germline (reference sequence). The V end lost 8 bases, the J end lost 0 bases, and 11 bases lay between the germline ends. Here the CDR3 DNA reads TGTGCCAGCCAAGCCACGGCCTCCTACAATGAGCAGTTCTTC. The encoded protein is CASQATASYNEQFF.

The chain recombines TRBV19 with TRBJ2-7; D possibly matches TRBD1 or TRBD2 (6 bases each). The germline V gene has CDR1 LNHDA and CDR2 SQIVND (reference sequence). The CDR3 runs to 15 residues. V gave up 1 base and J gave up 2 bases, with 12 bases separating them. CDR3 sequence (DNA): TGTGCCAGTAGTATAGGCGCGGGACACCCCTACGAGCAGTACTTC. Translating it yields CASSIGAGHPYEQYF.

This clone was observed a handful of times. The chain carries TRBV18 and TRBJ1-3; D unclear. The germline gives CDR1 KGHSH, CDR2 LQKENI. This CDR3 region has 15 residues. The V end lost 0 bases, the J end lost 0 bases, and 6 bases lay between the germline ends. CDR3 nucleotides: TGTGCCAGCTCACCACCGGGCTCCTCTGGAAACACCATATATTTT. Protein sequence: CASSPPGSSGNTIYF.

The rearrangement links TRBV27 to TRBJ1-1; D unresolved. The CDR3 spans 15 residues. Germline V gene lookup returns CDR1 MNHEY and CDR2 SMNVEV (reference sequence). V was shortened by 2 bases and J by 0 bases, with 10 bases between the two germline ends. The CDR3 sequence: CASSLGGFLNTEAFF. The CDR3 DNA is TGTGCCAGCAGTTTAGGCGGCTTCCTGAACACTGAAGCTTTCTTT.

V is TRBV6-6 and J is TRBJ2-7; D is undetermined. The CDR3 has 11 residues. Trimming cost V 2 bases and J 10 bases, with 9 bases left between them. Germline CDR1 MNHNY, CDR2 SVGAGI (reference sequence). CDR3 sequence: CASSYGTSQYF. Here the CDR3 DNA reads TGTGCCAGCAGTTACGGAACGAGCCAGTACTTC.

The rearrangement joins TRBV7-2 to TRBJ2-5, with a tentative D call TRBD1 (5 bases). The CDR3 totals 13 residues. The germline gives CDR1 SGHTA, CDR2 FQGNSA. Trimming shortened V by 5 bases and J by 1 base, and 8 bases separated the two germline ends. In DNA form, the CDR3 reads TGTGCCAGCAGCAGGGGTCCCCAAGAGACCCAGTACTTC. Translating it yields CASSRGPQETQYF. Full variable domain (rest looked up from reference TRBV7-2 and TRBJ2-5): GAGVSQSPSNKVTEKGKDVELRCDPISGHTALYWYRQSLGQGLEFLIYFQGNSAPDKSGLPSDRFSAERTGGSVSTLTIQRTQQEDSAVYLCASSRGPQETQYFGPGTRLLVL.

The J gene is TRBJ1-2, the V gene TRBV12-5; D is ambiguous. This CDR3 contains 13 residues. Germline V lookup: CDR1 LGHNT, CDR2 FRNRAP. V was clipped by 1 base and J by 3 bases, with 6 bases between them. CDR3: CASGLGTYYGYTF. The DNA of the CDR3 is TGTGCTAGTGGTTTGGGGACGTACTATGGCTACACCTTC.

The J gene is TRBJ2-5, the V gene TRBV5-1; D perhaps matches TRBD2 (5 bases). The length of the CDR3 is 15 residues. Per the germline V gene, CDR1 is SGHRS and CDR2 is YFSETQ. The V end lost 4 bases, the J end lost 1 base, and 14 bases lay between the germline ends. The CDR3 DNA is TGCGCCAGCAGCATTTGGACCGGGATCCAAGAGACCCAGTACTTC. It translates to CASSIWTGIQETQYF.

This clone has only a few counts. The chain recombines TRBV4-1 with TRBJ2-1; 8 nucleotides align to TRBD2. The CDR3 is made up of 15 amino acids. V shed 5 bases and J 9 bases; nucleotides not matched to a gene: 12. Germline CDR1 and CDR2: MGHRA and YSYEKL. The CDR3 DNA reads TGCGCCAGCAGCTGGGCGGGAGGTGGGTTGGCTGAGCAGTTCTTC. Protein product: CASSWAGGGLAEQFF.

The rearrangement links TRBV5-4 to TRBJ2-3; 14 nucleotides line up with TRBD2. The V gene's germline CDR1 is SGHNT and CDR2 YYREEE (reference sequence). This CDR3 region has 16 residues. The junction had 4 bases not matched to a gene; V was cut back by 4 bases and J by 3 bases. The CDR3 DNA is TGTGCCAGCAGCCCCAGGACTAGCGGGAGGACAGATACGCAGTATTTT. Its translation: CASSPRTSGRTDTQYF.

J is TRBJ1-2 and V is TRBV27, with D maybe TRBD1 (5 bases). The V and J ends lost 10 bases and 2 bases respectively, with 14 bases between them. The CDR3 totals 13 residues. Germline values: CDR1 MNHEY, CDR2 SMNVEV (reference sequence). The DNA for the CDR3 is TGTGCCACCTGGGCTGGGGGAAACTATGGCTACACCTTC. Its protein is CATWAGGNYGYTF.

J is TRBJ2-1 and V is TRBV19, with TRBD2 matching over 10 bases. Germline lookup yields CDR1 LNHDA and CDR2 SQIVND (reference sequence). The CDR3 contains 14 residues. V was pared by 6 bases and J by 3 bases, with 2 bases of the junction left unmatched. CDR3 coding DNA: TGTGCCAGTAGCCCTAGCGGGGGCTACAATGAGCAGTTCTTC. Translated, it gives CASSPSGGYNEQFF.

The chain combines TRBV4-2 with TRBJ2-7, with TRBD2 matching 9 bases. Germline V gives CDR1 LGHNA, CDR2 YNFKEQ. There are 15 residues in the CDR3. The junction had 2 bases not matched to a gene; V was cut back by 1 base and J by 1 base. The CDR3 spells CASSQGTSVSYEQYF. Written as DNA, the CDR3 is TGTGCCAGCAGCCAAGGGACTAGCGTTTCCTACGAGCAGTACTTC.

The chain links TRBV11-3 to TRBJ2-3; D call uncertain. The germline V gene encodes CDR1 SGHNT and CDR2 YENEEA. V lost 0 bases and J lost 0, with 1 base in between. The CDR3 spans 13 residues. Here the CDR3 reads CASSLESTDTQYF. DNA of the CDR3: TGTGCCAGCAGCTTAGAGAGCACAGATACGCAGTATTTT.

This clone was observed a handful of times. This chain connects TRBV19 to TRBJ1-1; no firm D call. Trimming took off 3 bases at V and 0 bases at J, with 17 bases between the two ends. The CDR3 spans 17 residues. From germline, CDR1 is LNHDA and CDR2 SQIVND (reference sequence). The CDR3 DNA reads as TGTGCCAGTAGTATCCCGCTCATAAACCGGCTGAACACTGAAGCTTTCTTT. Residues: CASSIPLINRLNTEAFF.

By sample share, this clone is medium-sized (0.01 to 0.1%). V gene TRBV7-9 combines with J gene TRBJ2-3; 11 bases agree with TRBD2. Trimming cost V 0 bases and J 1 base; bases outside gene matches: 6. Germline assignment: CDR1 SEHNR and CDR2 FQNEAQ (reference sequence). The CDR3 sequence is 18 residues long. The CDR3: CASSLARLAGGRTDTQYF. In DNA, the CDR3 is TGTGCCAGCAGCTTAGCGCGTCTAGCGGGGGGCCGCACAGATACGCAGTATTTT.

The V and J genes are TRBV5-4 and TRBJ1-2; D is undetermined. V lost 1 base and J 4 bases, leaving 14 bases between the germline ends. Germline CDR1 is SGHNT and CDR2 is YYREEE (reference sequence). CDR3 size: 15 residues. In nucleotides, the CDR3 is TGTGCCAGCAGCTTGATTGGACCTAGTGCCTATGGCTACACCTTC. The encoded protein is CASSLIGPSAYGYTF.

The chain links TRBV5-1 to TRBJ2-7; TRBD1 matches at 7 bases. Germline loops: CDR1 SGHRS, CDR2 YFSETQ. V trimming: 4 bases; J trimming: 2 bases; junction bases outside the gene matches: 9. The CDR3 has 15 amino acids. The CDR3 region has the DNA TGCGCCAGCAGCCTTACAGGGGTCCCCCCCTACGAGCAGTACTTC. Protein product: CASSLTGVPPYEQYF.

The CDR3 DNA reads TGTGCCAGCAGTTACTCACGGGACAGGAGGGATGGCTACACCTTC. Protein product: CASSYSRDRRDGYTF. V gene TRBV6-8 combines with J gene TRBJ1-2, with 8 positions matching TRBD1. CDR3 size: 15 residues. Per germline, CDR1 MNHGY and CDR2 SAAAGT. V shed 0 bases, J shed 6 bases, and the junction held 6 bases outside the gene matches.